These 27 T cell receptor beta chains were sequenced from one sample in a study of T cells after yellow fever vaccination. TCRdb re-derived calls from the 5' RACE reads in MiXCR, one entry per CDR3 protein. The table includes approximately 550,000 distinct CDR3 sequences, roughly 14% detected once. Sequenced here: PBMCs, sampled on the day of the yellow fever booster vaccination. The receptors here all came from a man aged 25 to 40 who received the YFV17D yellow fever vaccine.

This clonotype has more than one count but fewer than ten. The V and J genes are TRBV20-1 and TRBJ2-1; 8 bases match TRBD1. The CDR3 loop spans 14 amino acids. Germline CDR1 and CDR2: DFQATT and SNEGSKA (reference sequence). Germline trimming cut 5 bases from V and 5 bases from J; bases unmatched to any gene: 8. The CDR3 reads CSADRGQINNEQFF. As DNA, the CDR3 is TGCAGTGCTGACAGGGGCCAGATCAACAATGAGCAGTTCTTC.

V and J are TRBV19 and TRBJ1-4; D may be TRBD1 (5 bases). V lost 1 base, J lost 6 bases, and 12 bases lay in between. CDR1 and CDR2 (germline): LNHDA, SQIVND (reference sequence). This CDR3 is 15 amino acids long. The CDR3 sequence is CASSIGGTAYEKLFF. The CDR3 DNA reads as TGTGCCAGTAGTATAGGCGGGACCGCGTATGAAAAACTGTTTTTT. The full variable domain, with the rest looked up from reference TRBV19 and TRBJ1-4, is DGGITQSPKYLFRKEGQNVTLSCEQNLNHDAMYWYRQDPGQGLRLIYYSQIVNDFQKGDIAEGYSVSREKKESFPLTVTSAQKNPTAFYLCASSIGGTAYEKLFFGSGTQLSVL.

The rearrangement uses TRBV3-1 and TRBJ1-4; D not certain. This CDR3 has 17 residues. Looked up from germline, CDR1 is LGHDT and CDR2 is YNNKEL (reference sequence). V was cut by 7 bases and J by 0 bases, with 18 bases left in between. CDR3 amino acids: CASTIGLGQPTNEKLFF. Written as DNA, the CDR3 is TGTGCCAGCACGATCGGGTTAGGGCAACCAACTAATGAAAAACTGTTTTTT. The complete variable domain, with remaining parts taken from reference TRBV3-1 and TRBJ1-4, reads DTAVSQTPKYLVTQMGNDKSIKCEQNLGHDTMYWYKQDSKKFLKIMFSYNNKELIINETVPNRFSPKSPDKAHLNLHINSLELGDSAVYFCASTIGLGQPTNEKLFFGSGTQLSVL.

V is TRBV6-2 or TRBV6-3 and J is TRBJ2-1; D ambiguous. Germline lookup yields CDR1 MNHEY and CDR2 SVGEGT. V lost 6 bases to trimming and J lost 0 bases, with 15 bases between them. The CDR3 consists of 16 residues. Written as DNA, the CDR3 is TGTGCCAGCAGCCGAAGCTCCCTGAGCTCCTACAATGAGCAGTTCTTC. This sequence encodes CASSRSSLSSYNEQFF.

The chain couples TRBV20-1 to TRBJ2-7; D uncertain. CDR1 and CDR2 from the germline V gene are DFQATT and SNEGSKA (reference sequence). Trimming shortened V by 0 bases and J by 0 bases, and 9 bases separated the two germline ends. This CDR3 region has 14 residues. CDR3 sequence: CSARDRLSSYEQYF. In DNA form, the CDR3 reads TGCAGTGCTAGAGATAGGCTTAGCTCCTACGAGCAGTACTTC.

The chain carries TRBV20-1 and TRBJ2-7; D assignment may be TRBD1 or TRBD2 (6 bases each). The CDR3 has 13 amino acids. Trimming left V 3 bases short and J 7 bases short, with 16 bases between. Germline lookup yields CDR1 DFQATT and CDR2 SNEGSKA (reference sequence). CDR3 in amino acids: CSARGMGGGEQYF. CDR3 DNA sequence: TGCAGTGCTAGGGGAATGGGGGGCGGGGAGCAGTACTTC.

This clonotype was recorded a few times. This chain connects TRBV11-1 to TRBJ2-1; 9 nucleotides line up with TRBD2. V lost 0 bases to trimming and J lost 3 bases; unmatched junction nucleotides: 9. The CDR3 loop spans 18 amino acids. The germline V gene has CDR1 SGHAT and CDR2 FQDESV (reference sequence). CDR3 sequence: CASSLARLAGADYNEQFF. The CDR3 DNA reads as TGTGCCAGCAGCTTAGCGCGATTAGCGGGAGCCGACTACAATGAGCAGTTCTTC.

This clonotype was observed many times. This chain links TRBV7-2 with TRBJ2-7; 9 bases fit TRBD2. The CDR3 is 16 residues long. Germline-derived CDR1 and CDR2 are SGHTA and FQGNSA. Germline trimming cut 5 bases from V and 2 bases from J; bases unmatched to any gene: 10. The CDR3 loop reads CASSPSSGIRAYEQYF. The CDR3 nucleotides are TGTGCCAGCAGCCCCTCTAGCGGGATTCGCGCCTACGAGCAGTACTTC.

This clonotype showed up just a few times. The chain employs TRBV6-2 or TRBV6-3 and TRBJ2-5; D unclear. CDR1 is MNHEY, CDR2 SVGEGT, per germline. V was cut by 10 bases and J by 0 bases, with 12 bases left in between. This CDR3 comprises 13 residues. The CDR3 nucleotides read TGTGCCACTCTGAGACCGAACCAAGAGACCCAGTACTTC. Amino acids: CATLRPNQETQYF.

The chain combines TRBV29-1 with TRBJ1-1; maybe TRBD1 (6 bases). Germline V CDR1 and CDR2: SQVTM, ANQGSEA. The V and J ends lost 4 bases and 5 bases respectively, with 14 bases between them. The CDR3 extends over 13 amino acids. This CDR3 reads CSVGVGALTEAFF. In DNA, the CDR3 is TGCAGCGTTGGGGTGGGGGCTCTGACTGAAGCTTTCTTT. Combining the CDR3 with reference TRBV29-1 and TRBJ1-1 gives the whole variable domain SAVISQKPSRDICQRGTSLTIQCQVDSQVTMMFWYRQQPGQSLTLIATANQGSEATYESGFVIDKFPISRPNLTFSTLTVSNMSPEDSSIYLCSVGVGALTEAFFGQGTRLTVV.

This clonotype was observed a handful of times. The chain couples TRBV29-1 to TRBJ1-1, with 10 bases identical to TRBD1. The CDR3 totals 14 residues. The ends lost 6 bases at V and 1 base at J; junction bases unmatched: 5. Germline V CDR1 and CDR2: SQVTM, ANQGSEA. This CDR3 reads CSVGGDRGNTEAFF. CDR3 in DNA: TGCAGCGTAGGTGGGGACAGGGGGAACACTGAAGCTTTCTTT.

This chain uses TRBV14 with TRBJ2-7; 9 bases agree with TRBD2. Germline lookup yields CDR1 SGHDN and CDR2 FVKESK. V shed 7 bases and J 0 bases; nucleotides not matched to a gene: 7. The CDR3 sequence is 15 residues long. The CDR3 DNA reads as TGTGCCAGCAACCCCAGCGGGAGGACCTCCTACGAGCAGTACTTC. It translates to CASNPSGRTSYEQYF.

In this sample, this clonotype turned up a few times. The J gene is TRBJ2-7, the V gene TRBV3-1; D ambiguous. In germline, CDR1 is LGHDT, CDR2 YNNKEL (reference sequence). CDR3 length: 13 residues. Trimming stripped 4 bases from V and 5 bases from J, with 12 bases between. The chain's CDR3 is CASSLRNGHEQYF. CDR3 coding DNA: TGTGCCAGCAGCCTTAGAAACGGCCACGAGCAGTACTTC.

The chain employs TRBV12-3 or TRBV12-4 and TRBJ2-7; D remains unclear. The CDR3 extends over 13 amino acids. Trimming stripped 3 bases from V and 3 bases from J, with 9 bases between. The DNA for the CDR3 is TGTGCCAGCAGTTTTCCCGCGGACTACGAGCAGTACTTC. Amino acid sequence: CASSFPADYEQYF.

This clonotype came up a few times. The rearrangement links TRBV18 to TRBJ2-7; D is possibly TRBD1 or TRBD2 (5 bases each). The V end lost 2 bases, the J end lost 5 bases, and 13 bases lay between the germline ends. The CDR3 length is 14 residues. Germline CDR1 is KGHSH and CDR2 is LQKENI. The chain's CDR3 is CASSPGGSGDEQYF. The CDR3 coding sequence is TGTGCCAGCTCACCAGGGGGTTCCGGGGACGAGCAGTACTTC.

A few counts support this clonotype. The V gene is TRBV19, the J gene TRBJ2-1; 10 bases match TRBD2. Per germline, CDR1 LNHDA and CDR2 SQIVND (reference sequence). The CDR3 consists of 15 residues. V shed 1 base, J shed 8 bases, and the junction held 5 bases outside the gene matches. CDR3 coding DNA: TGTGCCAGTAGTATAGTAAGCGGACTAGCGGATGAGCAGTTCTTC. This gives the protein CASSIVSGLADEQFF.

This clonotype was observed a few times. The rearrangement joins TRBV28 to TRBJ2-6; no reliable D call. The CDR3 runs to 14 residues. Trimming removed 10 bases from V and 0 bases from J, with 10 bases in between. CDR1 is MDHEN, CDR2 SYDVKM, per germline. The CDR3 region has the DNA TGTGCCACCGAAGGTGCCTCTGGGGCCAACGTCCTGACTTTC. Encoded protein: CATEGASGANVLTF.

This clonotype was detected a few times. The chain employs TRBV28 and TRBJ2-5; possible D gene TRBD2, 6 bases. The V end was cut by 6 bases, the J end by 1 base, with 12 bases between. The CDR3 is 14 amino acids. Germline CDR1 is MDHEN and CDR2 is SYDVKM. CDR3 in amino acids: CASRHQGGQETQYF. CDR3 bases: TGTGCCAGCAGGCATCAGGGAGGCCAAGAGACCCAGTACTTC.

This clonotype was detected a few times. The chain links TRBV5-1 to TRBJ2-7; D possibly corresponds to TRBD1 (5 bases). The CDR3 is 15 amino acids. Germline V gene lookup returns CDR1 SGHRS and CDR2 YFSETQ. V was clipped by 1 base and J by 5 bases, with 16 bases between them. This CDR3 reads CASSLTPTGSDEQYF. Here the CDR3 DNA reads TGCGCCAGCAGCTTGACCCCCACAGGCAGTGACGAGCAGTACTTC.

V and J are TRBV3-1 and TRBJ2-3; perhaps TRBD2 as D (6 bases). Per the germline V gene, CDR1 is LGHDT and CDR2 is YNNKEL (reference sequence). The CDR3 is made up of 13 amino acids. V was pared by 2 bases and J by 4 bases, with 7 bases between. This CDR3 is CASSQTSPDTQYF. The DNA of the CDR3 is TGTGCCAGCAGCCAAACTAGCCCAGATACGCAGTATTTT.

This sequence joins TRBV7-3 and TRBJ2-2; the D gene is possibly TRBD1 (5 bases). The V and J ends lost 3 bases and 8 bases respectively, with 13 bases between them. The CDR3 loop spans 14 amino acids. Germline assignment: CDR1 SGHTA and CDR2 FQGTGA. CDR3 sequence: CASSFTSGSGELFF. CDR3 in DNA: TGTGCCAGCAGCTTTACGTCAGGGTCAGGGGAGCTGTTTTTT. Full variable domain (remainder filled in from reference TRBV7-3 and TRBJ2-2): GAGVSQTPSNKVTEKGKYVELRCDPISGHTALYWYRQSLGQGPEFLIYFQGTGAADDSGLPNDRFFAVRPEGSVSTLKIQRTERGDSAVYLCASSFTSGSGELFFGEGSRLTVL.

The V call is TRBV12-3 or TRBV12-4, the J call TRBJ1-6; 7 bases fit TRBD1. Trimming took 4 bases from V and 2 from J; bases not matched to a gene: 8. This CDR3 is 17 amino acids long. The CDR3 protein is CASSSPAGQPYNSPLHF. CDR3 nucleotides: TGTGCCAGCAGTTCCCCAGCGGGACAGCCCTATAATTCACCCCTCCACTTT.

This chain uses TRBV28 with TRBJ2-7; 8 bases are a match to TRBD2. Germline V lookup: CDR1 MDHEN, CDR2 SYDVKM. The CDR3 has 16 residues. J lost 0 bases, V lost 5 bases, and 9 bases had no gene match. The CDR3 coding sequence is TGTGCCAGCAGTACCGACAGCGGGAGTACCTCCTACGAGCAGTACTTC. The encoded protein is CASSTDSGSTSYEQYF.

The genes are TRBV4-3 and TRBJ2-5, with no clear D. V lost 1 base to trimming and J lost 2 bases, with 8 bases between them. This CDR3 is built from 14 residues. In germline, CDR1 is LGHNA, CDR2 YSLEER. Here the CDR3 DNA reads TGCGCCAGCAGCCAAGGGGGAAGACAAGAGACCCAGTACTTC. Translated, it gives CASSQGGRQETQYF.

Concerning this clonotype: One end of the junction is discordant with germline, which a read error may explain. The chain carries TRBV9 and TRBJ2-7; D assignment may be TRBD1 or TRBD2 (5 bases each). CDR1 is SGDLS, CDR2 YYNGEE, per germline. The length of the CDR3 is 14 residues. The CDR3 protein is CASSAREPSYKQYF. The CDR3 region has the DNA TGTGCCAGCAGCGCCAGGGAGCCCTCCTACAAGCAGTACTTC.

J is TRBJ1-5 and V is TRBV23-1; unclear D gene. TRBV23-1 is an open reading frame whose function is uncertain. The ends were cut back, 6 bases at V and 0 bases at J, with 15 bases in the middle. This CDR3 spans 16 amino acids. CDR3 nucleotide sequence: TGCGCCAGCAGGACCTTGGGCGACTATAGCAATCAGCCCCAGCATTTT. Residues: CASRTLGDYSNQPQHF.

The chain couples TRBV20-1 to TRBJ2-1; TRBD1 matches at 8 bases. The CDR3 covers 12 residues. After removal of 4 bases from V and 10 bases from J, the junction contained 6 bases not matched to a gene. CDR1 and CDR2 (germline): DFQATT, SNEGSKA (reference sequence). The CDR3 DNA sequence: TGCAGTGCTACAAGACAGGGGATAGAGCAGTTCTTC. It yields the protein CSATRQGIEQFF.